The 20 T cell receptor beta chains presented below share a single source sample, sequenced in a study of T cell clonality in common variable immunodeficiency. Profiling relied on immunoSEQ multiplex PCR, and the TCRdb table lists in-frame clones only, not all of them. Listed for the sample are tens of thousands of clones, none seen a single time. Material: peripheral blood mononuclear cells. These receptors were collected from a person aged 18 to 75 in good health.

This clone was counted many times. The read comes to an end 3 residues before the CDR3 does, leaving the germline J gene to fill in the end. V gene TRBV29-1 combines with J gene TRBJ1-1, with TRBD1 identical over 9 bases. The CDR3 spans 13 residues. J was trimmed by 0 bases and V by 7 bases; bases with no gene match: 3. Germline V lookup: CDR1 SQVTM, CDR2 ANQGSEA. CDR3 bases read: TGCAGCGGGGGACAGGGCTTGAACACTGAA. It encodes CSGGQGLNTE. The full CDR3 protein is CSGGQGLNTEAFF.

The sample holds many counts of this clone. The CDR3 region is CSARSFQTGHYEQFF. Partial CDR3 DNA: TGCAGTGCTAGATCTTTCCAAACGGGACACTATGAG. The chain is built from TRBV20-1 and TRBJ2-1; D possibly corresponds to TRBD1 (6 bases). The CDR3 extends 3 residues past the end of the read, so its final part is completed from the germline J gene. CDR1 is DFQATT and CDR2 is SNEGSKA in the germline V gene (reference sequence). CDR3 size: 15 residues. V lost 2 bases, J lost 8 bases, and 19 bases lay in between.

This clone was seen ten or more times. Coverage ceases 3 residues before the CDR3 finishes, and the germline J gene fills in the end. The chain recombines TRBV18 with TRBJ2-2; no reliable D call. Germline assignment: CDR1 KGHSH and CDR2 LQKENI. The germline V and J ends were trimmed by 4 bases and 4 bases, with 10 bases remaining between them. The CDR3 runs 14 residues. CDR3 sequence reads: CASSLTRGTGELFF. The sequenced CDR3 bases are TGTGCCAGCTCACTAACAAGAGGCACCGGGGAG.

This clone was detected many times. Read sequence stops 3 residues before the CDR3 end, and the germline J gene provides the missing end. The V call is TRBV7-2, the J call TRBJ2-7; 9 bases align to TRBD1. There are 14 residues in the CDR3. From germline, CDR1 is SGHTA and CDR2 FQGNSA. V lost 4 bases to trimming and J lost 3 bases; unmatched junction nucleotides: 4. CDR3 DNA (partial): TGTGCCAGCAGCTCGGGACAGGGTTTCTACGAG. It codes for CASSSGQGFYE. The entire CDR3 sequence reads CASSSGQGFYEQYF. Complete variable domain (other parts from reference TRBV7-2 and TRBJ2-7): GAGVSQSPSNKVTEKGKDVELRCDPISGHTALYWYRQSLGQGLEFLIYFQGNSAPDKSGLPSDRFSAERTGGSVSTLTIQRTQQEDSAVYLCASSSGQGFYEQYFGPGTRLTVT.

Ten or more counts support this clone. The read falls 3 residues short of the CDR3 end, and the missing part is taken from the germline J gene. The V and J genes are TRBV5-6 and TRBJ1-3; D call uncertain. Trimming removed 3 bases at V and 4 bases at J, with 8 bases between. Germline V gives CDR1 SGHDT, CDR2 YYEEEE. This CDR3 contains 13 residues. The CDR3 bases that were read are TGTGCCAGCAGCTCGGACTTCGGAAACACC. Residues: CASSSDFGNT. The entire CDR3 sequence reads CASSSDFGNTIYF.

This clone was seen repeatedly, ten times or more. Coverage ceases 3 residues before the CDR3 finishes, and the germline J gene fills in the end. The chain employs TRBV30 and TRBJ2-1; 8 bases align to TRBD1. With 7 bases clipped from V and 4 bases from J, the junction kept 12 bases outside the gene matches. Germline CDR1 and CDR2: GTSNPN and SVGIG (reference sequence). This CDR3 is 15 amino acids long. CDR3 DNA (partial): TGTGCCTCCAAGAATGCCGGGACAGGATACAATGAG. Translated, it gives CASKNAGTGYNE. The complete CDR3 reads CASKNAGTGYNEQFF.

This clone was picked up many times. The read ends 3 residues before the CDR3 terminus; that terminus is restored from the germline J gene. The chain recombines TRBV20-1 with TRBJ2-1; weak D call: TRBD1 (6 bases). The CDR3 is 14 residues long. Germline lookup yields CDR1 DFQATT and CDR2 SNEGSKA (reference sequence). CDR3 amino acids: CSLRRTVFYNEQFF. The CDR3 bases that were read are TGCAGCCTCCGGAGGACAGTCTTTTACAATGAG.

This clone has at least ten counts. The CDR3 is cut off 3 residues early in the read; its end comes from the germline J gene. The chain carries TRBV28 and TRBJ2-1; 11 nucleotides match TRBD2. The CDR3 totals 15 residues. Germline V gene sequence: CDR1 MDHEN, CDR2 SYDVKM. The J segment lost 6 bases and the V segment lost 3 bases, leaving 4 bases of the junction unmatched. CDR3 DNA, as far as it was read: TGTGCCAGCAGTTTGACTAGCGGGACGGGCAATGAG. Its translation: CASSLTSGTGNE. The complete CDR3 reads CASSLTSGTGNEQFF.

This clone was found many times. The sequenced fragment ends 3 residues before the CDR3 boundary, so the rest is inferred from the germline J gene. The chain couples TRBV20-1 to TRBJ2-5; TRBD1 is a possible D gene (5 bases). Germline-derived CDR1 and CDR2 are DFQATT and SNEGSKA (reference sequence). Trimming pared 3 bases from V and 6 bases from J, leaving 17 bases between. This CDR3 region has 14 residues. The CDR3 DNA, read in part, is TGCAGTGCTAGTCCCCCCGCCCTGGGGCAGACC. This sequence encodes CSASPPALGQT. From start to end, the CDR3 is CSASPPALGQTQYF.

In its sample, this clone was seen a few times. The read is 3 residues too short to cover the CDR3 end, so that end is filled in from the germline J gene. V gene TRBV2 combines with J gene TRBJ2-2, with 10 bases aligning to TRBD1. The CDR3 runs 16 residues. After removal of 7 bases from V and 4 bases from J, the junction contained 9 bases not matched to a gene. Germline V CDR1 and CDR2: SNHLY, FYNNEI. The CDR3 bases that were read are TGTGCCAGCACTGGGGTGACAGGGGGCACCACCGGGGAG. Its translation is CASTGVTGGTTGE. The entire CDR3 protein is CASTGVTGGTTGELFF.

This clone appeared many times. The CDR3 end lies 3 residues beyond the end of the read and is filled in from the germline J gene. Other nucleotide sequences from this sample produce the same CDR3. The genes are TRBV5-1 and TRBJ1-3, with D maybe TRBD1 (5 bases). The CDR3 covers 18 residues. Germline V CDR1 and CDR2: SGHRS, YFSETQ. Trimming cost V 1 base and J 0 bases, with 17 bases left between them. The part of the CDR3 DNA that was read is TGCGCCAGCAGCTTGCGGCTGGGGGGGATCCGCTCTGGAAACACC. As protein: CASSLRLGGIRSGNT. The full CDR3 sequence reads CASSLRLGGIRSGNTIYF.

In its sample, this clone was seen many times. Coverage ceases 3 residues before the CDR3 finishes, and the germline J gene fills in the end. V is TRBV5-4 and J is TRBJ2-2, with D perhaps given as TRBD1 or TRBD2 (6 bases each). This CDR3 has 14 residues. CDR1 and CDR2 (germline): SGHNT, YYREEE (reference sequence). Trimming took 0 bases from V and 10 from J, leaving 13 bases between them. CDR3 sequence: CASSLEQGGLELFF. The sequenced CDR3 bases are TGTGCCAGCAGCTTGGAACAGGGAGGTTTGGAG.

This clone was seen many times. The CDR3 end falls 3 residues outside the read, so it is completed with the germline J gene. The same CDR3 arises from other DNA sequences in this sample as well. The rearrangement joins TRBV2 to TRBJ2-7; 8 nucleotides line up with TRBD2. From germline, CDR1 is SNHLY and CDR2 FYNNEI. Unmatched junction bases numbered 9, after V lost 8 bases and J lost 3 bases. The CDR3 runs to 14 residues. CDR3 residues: CASLPAGGLYEQYF. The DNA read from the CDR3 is TGTGCCAGCCTCCCGGCGGGGGGCCTCTACGAG. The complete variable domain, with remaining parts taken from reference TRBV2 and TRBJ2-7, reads EPEVTQTPSHQVTQMGQEVILRCVPISNHLYFYWYRQILGQKVEFLVSFYNNEISEKSEIFDDQFSVERPDGSNFTLKIRSTKLEDSAMYFCASLPAGGLYEQYFGPGTRLTVT.

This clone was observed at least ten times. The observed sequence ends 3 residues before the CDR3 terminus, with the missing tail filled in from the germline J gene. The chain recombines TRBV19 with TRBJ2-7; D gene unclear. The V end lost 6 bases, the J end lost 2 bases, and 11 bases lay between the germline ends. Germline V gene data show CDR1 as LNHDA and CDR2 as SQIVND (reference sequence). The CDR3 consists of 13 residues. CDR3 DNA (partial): TGTGCCAGTAGCGAGATCCCAGCCTACGAG. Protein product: CASSEIPAYE. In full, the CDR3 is CASSEIPAYEQYF.

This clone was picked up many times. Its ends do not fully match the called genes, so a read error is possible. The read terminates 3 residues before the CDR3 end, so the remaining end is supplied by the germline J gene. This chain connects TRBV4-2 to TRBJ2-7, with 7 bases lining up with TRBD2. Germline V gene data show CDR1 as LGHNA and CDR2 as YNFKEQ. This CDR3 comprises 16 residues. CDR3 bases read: TGCGCCAGCAGCCATCGATGGGGACTAACCTCCTACGAG. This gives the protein CASSHRWGLTSYE. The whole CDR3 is CASSHRWGLTSYEQYF.

The chain's CDR3 is CSARDLRQGALENTIYF. CDR3 DNA, as far as it was read: TGCAGTGCTAGAGACCTGAGACAGGGGGCGCTTGAAAACACC. The chain joins TRBV20-1 to TRBJ1-3, with 10 bases aligning to TRBD1. The read ends 3 residues before the CDR3 terminus; that terminus is restored from the germline J gene. The CDR3 runs 17 residues. Germline CDR1 and CDR2: DFQATT and SNEGSKA (reference sequence). J lost 6 bases, V lost 0 bases, and 11 bases had no gene match.

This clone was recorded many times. The CDR3 DNA, read in part, is TGTGCCAGCAGTCCCGGGACTAGCGGGTCAAACACCGGGGAG. Its protein is CASSPGTSGSNTGE. The whole CDR3 is CASSPGTSGSNTGELFF. This chain connects TRBV12-3 or TRBV12-4 to TRBJ2-2, with 12 bases fitting TRBD2. The read ends 3 residues shy of where the CDR3 ends; the end is completed using the germline J gene. Trimming cost V 5 bases and J 2 bases; bases outside gene matches: 6. There are 17 residues in the CDR3.

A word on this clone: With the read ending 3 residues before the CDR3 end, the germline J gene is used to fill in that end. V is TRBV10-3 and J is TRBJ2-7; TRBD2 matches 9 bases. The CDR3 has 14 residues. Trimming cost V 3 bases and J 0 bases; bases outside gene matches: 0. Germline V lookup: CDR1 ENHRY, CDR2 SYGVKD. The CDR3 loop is CAISDSGSSYEQYF. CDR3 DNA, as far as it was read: TGTGCCATCAGTGATAGCGGGAGCTCCTACGAG.

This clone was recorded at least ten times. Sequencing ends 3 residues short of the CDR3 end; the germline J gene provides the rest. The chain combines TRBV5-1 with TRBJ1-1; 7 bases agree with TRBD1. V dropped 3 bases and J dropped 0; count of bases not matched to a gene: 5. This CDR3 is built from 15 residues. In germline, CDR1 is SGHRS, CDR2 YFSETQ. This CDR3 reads CASSWTGGVNTEAFF. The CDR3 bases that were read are TGCGCCAGCAGCTGGACAGGTGGGGTGAACACTGAA.

CDR3 sequence reads: CASSLTAGGNTGELFF. The part of the CDR3 DNA that was read is TGTGCCAGCTCACTCACCGCGGGAGGGAACACCGGGGAG. The chain links TRBV18 to TRBJ2-2, with 8 positions matching TRBD2. The sequenced fragment ends 3 residues before the CDR3 boundary, so the rest is inferred from the germline J gene. The trim removed 4 bases at V and 1 base at J, leaving 5 bases unmatched. Germline V gene data show CDR1 as KGHSH and CDR2 as LQKENI. This CDR3 comprises 16 residues.